This T cell receptor beta chain stems from a study of technical replicates of blood from several donors. The repertoire was sequenced with immunoSEQ multiplex PCR; TCRdb's copy has only in-frame clones and lacks some. The table records 55,000 to 85,000 clones, roughly 96% of them present only once. The CDR3 sequence is 15 residues long. V was trimmed by 5 bases and J by 3 bases, leaving 16 bases between them. Germline loops: CDR1 MNHNS, CDR2 SASEGT. Sequenced material: T cells isolated from PBMCs. This receptor was identified in a human donor in good health. The chain has TRBV6-1 and TRBJ2-5, with a tentative D call TRBD1 (5 bases). The CDR3 nucleotides are TGTGCCAGCAGTCCCTTAAACTCCAGGGAAGAGACCCAGTACTTC. As protein: CASSPLNSREETQYF.